The 28 T cell receptor beta chains presented below share a single source sample, sequenced in a study of blood T cell repertoires in COVID-19. TCRdb keeps only in-frame clones here, not all; method: immunoSEQ multiplex PCR. The table lists hundreds of thousands of clones, 75% to 90% of them singletons, with about 2.2% in the top ten. What was sequenced was peripheral blood. The receptors were gathered from a woman aged 30 to 39 who had recovered from COVID-19.

The chain carries TRBV25-1 and TRBJ2-5; 7 bases fit TRBD1. This CDR3 spans 13 amino acids. Germline CDR1 and CDR2: MGHDK and SYGVNS. With V trimmed by 2 bases and J by 6 bases, 3 bases remained unmatched. The CDR3 region is CASSEEGAKTQYF. The DNA for the CDR3 is TGTGCCAGCAGTGAAGAGGGGGCGAAGACCCAGTACTTC.

This chain uses TRBV4-3 with TRBJ2-7; TRBD1 matches at 8 bases. CDR3 length: 17 amino acids. The V and J ends lost 0 bases and 5 bases, in that order; junction bases with no gene match: 12. CDR1 is LGHNA, CDR2 YSLEER, per germline. DNA for the CDR3: TGCGCCAGCAGCCAAGATAGGGCAGCAGGGGGCCGTAACGAGCAGTACTTC. Protein: CASSQDRAAGGRNEQYF.

The chain recombines TRBV15 with TRBJ1-6, with D possibly TRBD1 on 6 matching bases. This CDR3 is built from 15 residues. The germline V gene has CDR1 LNHNV and CDR2 YYDKDF (reference sequence). V was shortened by 6 bases and J by 10 bases, with 19 bases between the two germline ends. The CDR3 region is CATSVTGRRESPLHF. The CDR3 region has the DNA TGTGCCACCAGTGTTACAGGGAGAAGGGAATCACCCCTCCACTTT.

This clone has only a few counts. The gene calls are TRBV2 and TRBJ1-2; 7 bases agree with TRBD1. This CDR3 has 12 residues. Germline CDR1 and CDR2: SNHLY and FYNNEI. With 6 bases clipped from V and 4 bases from J, the junction kept 2 bases outside the gene matches. The CDR3 loop is CASRAGGYGYTF. For the CDR3, the DNA is TGTGCCAGCAGGGCAGGGGGCTATGGCTACACCTTC.

This clone turned up a few times. This rearrangement joins TRBV25-1 to TRBJ1-2; a possible D gene is TRBD1 (6 bases). V was pared by 4 bases and J by 10 bases, with 22 bases between. CDR3 size: 15 residues. CDR1 is MGHDK, CDR2 SYGVNS, per germline. The CDR3 is CASSGGIVQGKDYTF. In DNA form, the CDR3 reads TGTGCCAGCAGTGGGGGAATAGTACAGGGAAAGGACTACACCTTC.

The rearrangement uses TRBV27 and TRBJ1-5, with TRBD1 as a possible D gene (6 bases). V gave up 5 bases and J gave up 3 bases, with 14 bases separating them. CDR3 length: 15 amino acids. Germline-derived CDR1 and CDR2 are MNHEY and SMNVEV (reference sequence). The CDR3 DNA is TGTGCCAGCAGTGTACAGGGTAACAACAATCAGCCCCAGCATTTT. This translates into CASSVQGNNNQPQHF.

This chain connects TRBV19 to TRBJ2-1; 8 bases agree with TRBD1. The CDR3 loop spans 12 amino acids. The V gene end was trimmed by 11 bases and the J gene end by 8 bases; junction bases not matched to a gene: 8. Per germline, CDR1 LNHDA and CDR2 SQIVND (reference sequence). The DNA for the CDR3 is TGTGCCTGCGGACAGGGAGTAGATGAGCAGTTCTTC. Translation: CACGQGVDEQFF.

This chain connects TRBV27 to TRBJ1-4, with D perhaps TRBD1 (6 bases). Trimming removed 5 bases from V and 0 bases from J, with 13 bases in between. There are 16 residues in the CDR3. CDR1 and CDR2 (germline): MNHEY, SMNVEV (reference sequence). CDR3 loop: CASSLGQFATNEKLFF. In DNA, the CDR3 is TGTGCCAGCAGTCTTGGACAGTTCGCAACTAATGAAAAACTGTTTTTT. The variable domain in full, with the rest retrieved from reference TRBV27 and TRBJ1-4, is EAQVTQNPRYLITVTGKKLTVTCSQNMNHEYMSWYRQDPGLGLRQIYYSMNVEVTDKGDVPEGYKVSRKEKRNFPLILESPSPNQTSLYFCASSLGQFATNEKLFFGSGTQLSVL.

About this clone itself: One junction end does not reproduce the germline sequence, and a read error may be involved. The chain is built from TRBV2 and TRBJ2-5, with D possibly being TRBD2 (6 bases). Germline V gene data show CDR1 as SNHLY and CDR2 as FYNNEI. The CDR3 consists of 15 residues. CDR3 in amino acids: CASSEDRGKQETQYF. DNA for the CDR3: TGTGCCAGCAGCGAAGACCGGGGGAAGCAAGAGACCCAGTACTTC.

This clone was seen once. The chain has TRBV10-3 and TRBJ1-1; D ambiguous. The V end lost 5 bases, the J end lost 4 bases, and 17 bases lay between the germline ends. In germline, CDR1 is ENHRY, CDR2 SYGVKD. The CDR3 length is 15 residues. CDR3 protein: CAISSDIGSGTEAFF. The CDR3 DNA reads as TGTGCCATCAGTTCGGATATAGGTTCGGGCACTGAAGCTTTCTTT.

The V and J genes are TRBV19 and TRBJ2-7, with 9 bases aligning to TRBD1. CDR3 length: 15 residues. V shed 6 bases and J 4 bases; nucleotides not matched to a gene: 10. CDR1 is LNHDA, CDR2 SQIVND, per germline (reference sequence). The CDR3 nucleotides read TGTGCCAGTAGGACGCAACAGGGGGCGGGATACGAGCAGTACTTC. Its protein is CASRTQQGAGYEQYF. Based on the CDR3 plus reference TRBV19 and TRBJ2-7, the full variable domain is DGGITQSPKYLFRKEGQNVTLSCEQNLNHDAMYWYRQDPGQGLRLIYYSQIVNDFQKGDIAEGYSVSREKKESFPLTVTSAQKNPTAFYLCASRTQQGAGYEQYFGPGTRLTVT.

CDR3 bases: TGTGCCAGCAGCTTAGGGTCCGGGTATAATGAAAAACTGTTTTTT. Translating it yields CASSLGSGYNEKLFF. The chain has TRBV11-2 and TRBJ1-4; D not certain. Germline V CDR1 and CDR2: SGHAT, FQNNGV. The ends were cut back, 1 base at V and 4 bases at J, with 10 bases in the middle. This CDR3 comprises 15 residues.

In this sample, this clone turned up once. The chain has TRBV3-1 (or the pseudogene TRBV3-2) and TRBJ2-5; 7 nucleotides agree with TRBD1. V was pared by 3 bases and J by 5 bases, with 9 bases of the junction left unmatched. The germline gives CDR1 LGHDT, CDR2 YNNKEL (reference sequence). There are 15 residues in the CDR3. The CDR3 DNA is TGTGCCAGCAGCCACGCCGGACAGGCAGAGGAGACCCAGTACTTC. It codes for CASSHAGQAEETQYF.

The rearrangement links TRBV5-4 to TRBJ2-5; D not resolved. Germline V gene lookup returns CDR1 SGHNT and CDR2 YYREEE (reference sequence). V lost 0 bases and J 5 bases, leaving 17 bases between the germline ends. This CDR3 comprises 16 residues. In DNA, the CDR3 is TGTGCCAGCAGCTTGGGAAACGCCGTGTCGGGTGAGACCCAGTACTTC. Residues: CASSLGNAVSGETQYF.

The rearrangement joins TRBV23-1 to TRBJ2-7; D is possibly TRBD2 (7 bases). TRBV23-1 belongs to the ORF category, with a function that is uncertain. CDR3 length: 16 residues. V dropped 2 bases and J dropped 0 bases, with 14 bases sitting between them. The CDR3 region has the DNA TGCGCCAGCAGTCAAACCGAGGGGGGGATCTCCTACGAGCAGTACTTC. This encodes CASSQTEGGISYEQYF.

V and J are TRBV2 and TRBJ2-7, with D unclear. Germline loops: CDR1 SNHLY, CDR2 FYNNEI. Trimming removed 4 bases at V and 0 bases at J, with 7 bases between. The CDR3 has 13 residues. In DNA, the CDR3 is TGTGCCAGCAGTGGTCAGAACTCCTACGAGCAGTACTTC. It is translated as CASSGQNSYEQYF.

V usage is TRBV10-3 and J usage is TRBJ2-1, with a tentative D call TRBD1 (5 bases). CDR1 and CDR2 from the germline V gene are ENHRY and SYGVKD. This CDR3 contains 15 residues. V was clipped by 4 bases and J by 4 bases, with 14 bases between them. Written as DNA, the CDR3 is TGTGCCATCAGTGGGGGAACAGGCCGGTACAATGAGCAGTTCTTC. This translates into CAISGGTGRYNEQFF.

This clone appeared a single time. CDR3 in DNA: TGTGCCAGCAGCTGGACTAGCGGGGTACCCTACGAGCAGTACTTC. It encodes CASSWTSGVPYEQYF. The chain carries TRBV7-2 and TRBJ2-7, with TRBD2 matching over 12 bases. CDR3 size: 15 residues. V gave up 4 bases and J gave up 2 bases; unmatched junction bases: 3. Germline loops: CDR1 SGHTA, CDR2 FQGNSA.

This sequence joins TRBV30 and TRBJ2-3; D is uncertain. Germline V lookup: CDR1 GTSNPN, CDR2 SVGIG (reference sequence). V was trimmed by 3 bases and J by 3 bases, leaving 4 bases between them. The CDR3 is 11 residues long. The CDR3 nucleotides are TGTGCCTGGAGCCTTACAGATACGCAGTATTTT. Amino acids: CAWSLTDTQYF.

The rearrangement uses TRBV3-1 (or the pseudogene TRBV3-2) and TRBJ1-3; TRBD1 agrees at 7 bases. Germline CDR1 LGHDT, CDR2 YNNKEL (reference sequence). The CDR3 spans 14 residues. V shed 6 bases, J shed 3 bases, and the junction held 5 bases outside the gene matches. CDR3 in amino acids: CASRKQGNGNTIYF. CDR3 coding DNA: TGTGCCAGCAGGAAACAGGGGAATGGAAACACCATATATTTT.

V is TRBV3-1 (or the pseudogene TRBV3-2) and J is TRBJ2-7; no reliable D call. CDR3 length: 13 amino acids. CDR1 and CDR2 (germline): LGHDT, YNNKEL (reference sequence). V dropped 6 bases and J dropped 4 bases, with 13 bases sitting between them. This chain's CDR3 is CASSLSSSYEQYF. Written as DNA, the CDR3 is TGTGCCAGCAGTCTATCTTCATCTTACGAGCAGTACTTC.

This clone was observed once. This rearrangement joins TRBV19 to TRBJ2-1; TRBD1 might be the D (5 bases). Germline values: CDR1 LNHDA, CDR2 SQIVND (reference sequence). Trimming removed 5 bases from V and 4 bases from J, with 15 bases in between. The CDR3 covers 15 residues. The CDR3 region is CASSGWGTSYNEQFF. The CDR3 bases are TGTGCCAGTAGTGGGTGGGGCACCTCGTACAATGAGCAGTTCTTC. Full variable domain (outside the CDR3, taken from reference TRBV19 and TRBJ2-1): DGGITQSPKYLFRKEGQNVTLSCEQNLNHDAMYWYRQDPGQGLRLIYYSQIVNDFQKGDIAEGYSVSREKKESFPLTVTSAQKNPTAFYLCASSGWGTSYNEQFFGPGTRLTVL.

The chain recombines TRBV6-2 or TRBV6-3 with TRBJ1-5; D is unresolved. V shed 2 bases and J shed 1 base, with 6 bases lying between them. This CDR3 spans 14 amino acids. Per germline, CDR1 MNHEY and CDR2 SVGEGT. The CDR3 here is CASSYVESNQPQHF. The CDR3 bases are TGTGCCAGCAGTTACGTAGAAAGCAATCAGCCCCAGCATTTT.

The chain employs TRBV14 and TRBJ2-1; D may be TRBD1 (6 bases). This CDR3 is built from 16 residues. The germline V gene has CDR1 SGHDN and CDR2 FVKESK. V lost 5 bases and J 0 bases, leaving 14 bases between the germline ends. CDR3 in DNA: TGTGCCAGCAGCGATTCAGGGGCGGACTCCTACAATGAGCAGTTCTTC. It yields the protein CASSDSGADSYNEQFF.

In its sample, this clone was seen many times. The chain links TRBV6-4 to TRBJ2-2; TRBD2 matches 9 bases. The V gene end was trimmed by 0 bases and the J gene end by 4 bases; junction bases not matched to a gene: 0. This CDR3 region has 15 residues. Germline loops: CDR1 MRHNA, CDR2 SNTAGT. The CDR3 region has the DNA TGTGCCAGCAGTGACTCTAGCGGGAGCACCGGGGAGCTGTTTTTT. Its translation is CASSDSSGSTGELFF.

The V call is TRBV3-1 (or the pseudogene TRBV3-2), the J call TRBJ2-1, with 13 bases that match TRBD2. The CDR3 has 15 residues. Germline lookup yields CDR1 LGHDT and CDR2 YNNKEL (reference sequence). With 2 bases clipped from V and 8 bases from J, the junction kept 3 bases outside the gene matches. The CDR3 sequence: CASSQTSGGVDEQFF. Written as DNA, the CDR3 is TGTGCCAGCAGCCAAACTAGCGGGGGGGTAGATGAGCAGTTCTTC.

The rearrangement joins TRBV6-5 to TRBJ2-5; D unclear. V was pared by 2 bases and J by 4 bases, with 11 bases between. CDR3 length: 14 amino acids. The V gene's germline CDR1 is MNHEY and CDR2 SVGAGI. CDR3 residues: CASSYLTGRETQYF. The CDR3 nucleotides are TGTGCCAGCAGTTACCTTACCGGTAGAGAGACCCAGTACTTC.

This rearrangement joins TRBV27 to TRBJ2-5, with D tentatively TRBD2 (5 bases). The CDR3 is 14 residues long. From germline, CDR1 is MNHEY and CDR2 SMNVEV (reference sequence). V dropped 0 bases and J dropped 6 bases, with 11 bases sitting between them. In DNA form, the CDR3 reads TGTGCCAGCAGTTTATCAGAGGGTTCGAAGACCCAGTACTTC. Amino acid sequence: CASSLSEGSKTQYF.